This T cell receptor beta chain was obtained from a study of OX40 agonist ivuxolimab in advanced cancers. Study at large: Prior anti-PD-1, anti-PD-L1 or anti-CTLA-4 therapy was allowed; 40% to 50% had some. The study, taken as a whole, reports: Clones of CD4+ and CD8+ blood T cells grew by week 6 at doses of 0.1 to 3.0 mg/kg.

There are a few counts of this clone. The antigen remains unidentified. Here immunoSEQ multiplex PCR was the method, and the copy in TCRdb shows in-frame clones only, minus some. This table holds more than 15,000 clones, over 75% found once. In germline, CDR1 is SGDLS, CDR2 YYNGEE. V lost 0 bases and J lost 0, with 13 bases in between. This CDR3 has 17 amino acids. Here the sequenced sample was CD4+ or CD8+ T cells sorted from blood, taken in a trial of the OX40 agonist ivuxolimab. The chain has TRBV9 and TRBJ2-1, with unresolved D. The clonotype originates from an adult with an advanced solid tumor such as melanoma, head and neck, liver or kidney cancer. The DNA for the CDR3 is TGTGCCAGCAGCGTAGGGGCAGGCGTTAGCTCCTACAATGAGCAGTTCTTC. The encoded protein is CASSVGAGVSSYNEQFF.